The following is a T cell receptor beta chain sequence with its context. Its target is not known. This entry is derived from a study of shared clonotypes between healthy human individuals. General study findings and limits: An effect of sequencing depth on clonotype sharing among donors was expected. Richness estimates generally favored naive over memory subsets.

Naive CD8 populations comprised CD45RO-negative cells positively selected for CCR7, excluding terminally differentiated effector memory CD45RA+ cells. Healthy HIV-negative adults without recent acute infections or vaccinations served as donors. The assay was immunoSEQ multiplex PCR, and TCRdb's table has in-frame clones only and misses some. The sample lists about 2.1 million clones; around 95% were seen once. The TCR sequence derives from a man aged 18 to 35 in good health. Some clones in this sample may be carry-over from other donors' samples. Sequencing was done on a sample of naive CD8+ T cells from PBMCs.

CDR3 DNA: TGCGCCAGCACATCGCGGGAGGGCCCCGAGACCCAGTACTTC. It yields the protein CASTSREGPETQYF. The chain uses TRBV10-2 and TRBJ2-5; 9 bases map to TRBD2. CDR3 size: 14 residues. Germline values: CDR1 WSHSY, CDR2 SAAADI. The V segment lost 7 bases and the J segment 5 bases; nucleotides outside the gene matches: 8.